The 24 T cell receptor beta chains reported below all come from one sample, sequenced in a study of T cell repertoires in cytomegalovirus infection. One entry per CDR3 protein, called by TCRdb with MiXCR from the reads. The sample shows around 440,000 distinct CDR3 sequences, 10% to 12% of them seen only once. Sequenced sample: PBMCs. Receptors were obtained from a human donor in good health (CMV status not recorded). Some clones in this sample may be carry-over from other donors' samples.

This clonotype was observed many times. This CDR3 reads CASSLSGGPGSGANVLTF. CDR3 DNA: TGTGCCAGCAGCTTATCGGGGGGCCCTGGATCTGGGGCCAACGTCCTGACTTTC. This sequence joins TRBV7-3 and TRBJ2-6, with D possibly matching TRBD2 (7 bases). The CDR3 loop spans 18 amino acids. V lost 2 bases, J lost 1 base, and 15 bases lay in between. Germline V gene lookup returns CDR1 SGHTA and CDR2 FQGTGA.

This chain links TRBV20-1 with TRBJ2-5, with D perhaps being TRBD1 or TRBD2 (6 bases each). The CDR3 totals 12 residues. With 3 bases removed from V and 4 bases from J, the gap between germline ends came to 9 bases. CDR1 is DFQATT and CDR2 is SNEGSKA in the germline V gene (reference sequence). In nucleotides, the CDR3 is TGCAGTGCTAGTGGGGGGCGAGAGACCCAGTACTTC. Amino acids: CSASGGRETQYF.

The V gene is TRBV6-5, the J gene TRBJ2-2; unclear D gene. Per the germline V gene, CDR1 is MNHEY and CDR2 is SVGAGI. V was pared by 6 bases and J by 2 bases, with 7 bases between. The CDR3 has 13 amino acids. Here the CDR3 reads CASRRPNTGELFF. CDR3 nucleotide sequence: TGTGCCAGCAGACGCCCCAACACCGGGGAGCTGTTTTTT.

The chain has TRBV6-1 and TRBJ2-5; possibly TRBD2 for D (5 bases). CDR1 and CDR2 (germline): MNHNS, SASEGT. This CDR3 is 16 amino acids long. V was pared by 4 bases and J by 5 bases, with 20 bases between. The CDR3: CASSAPSGGWGETQYF. The DNA for the CDR3 is TGTGCCAGCAGTGCCCCAAGTGGAGGATGGGGTGAGACCCAGTACTTC.

At least ten counts were recorded for this clonotype. The V and J genes are TRBV28 and TRBJ1-1; D remains ambiguous. The CDR3 contains 13 residues. Trimming removed 6 bases at V and 2 bases at J, with 10 bases between. Germline loops: CDR1 MDHEN, CDR2 SYDVKM. The CDR3 DNA is TGTGCCAGCAGGTCACAGTTAAACACTGAAGCTTTCTTT. It specifies CASRSQLNTEAFF.

CDR3 DNA sequence: TGTGCCAGCAGCCTAAAGTGGGGCACTGAAGCTTTCTTT. Translated, it gives CASSLKWGTEAFF. The rearrangement uses TRBV7-9 and TRBJ1-1; D not certain. This CDR3 has 13 amino acids. Looked up from germline, CDR1 is SEHNR and CDR2 is FQNEAQ (reference sequence). Deletions cut 5 bases from V and 4 bases from J, with 11 bases between.

This clonotype showed up many times. The CDR3 coding sequence is TGTGCCAGCAGCTTAGAGAGAGAGACCCAGTACTTC. Its protein product is CASSLERETQYF. This rearrangement joins TRBV7-8 to TRBJ2-5, with D unclear. The CDR3 has 12 amino acids. Trimming pared 1 base from V and 4 bases from J, leaving 4 bases between. CDR1 and CDR2 (germline): SGHVS, FQNEAQ.

This clonotype has at least ten counts. V is TRBV7-9 and J is TRBJ2-1; 12 nucleotides align to TRBD2. CDR3 length equals 14 residues. Germline trimming cut 11 bases from V and 5 bases from J; bases unmatched to any gene: 7. From germline, CDR1 is SEHNR and CDR2 FQNEAQ (reference sequence). CDR3 bases: TGTGCCGCTACAGGACTAGCGGGGAACAATGAGCAGTTCTTC. It translates to CAATGLAGNNEQFF.

This clonotype showed up many times. The chain couples TRBV28 to TRBJ1-1; D gene unclear. Trimming stripped 8 bases from V and 2 bases from J, with 12 bases between. Germline values: CDR1 MDHEN, CDR2 SYDVKM. CDR3 length: 13 residues. CDR3 in amino acids: CASLTTVNTEAFF. The CDR3 nucleotides read TGTGCCAGCCTCACTACAGTAAACACTGAAGCTTTCTTT.

As to this clonotype: This may be a read error: a much more frequent sequence differs by one nucleotide. The chain links TRBV5-4 to TRBJ1-1; 9 bases are shared with TRBD1. Per the germline V gene, CDR1 is SGHNT and CDR2 is YYREEE (reference sequence). This CDR3 region has 15 residues. This CDR3 reads CASSLQGARGTEAYF. CDR3 in DNA: TGTGCCAGCAGCCTACAGGGGGCGCGAGGCACTGAAGCTTACTTT.

The chain has TRBV6-1 and TRBJ2-7; D perhaps matches TRBD1 (6 bases). The CDR3 is 11 amino acids. Germline lookup yields CDR1 MNHNS and CDR2 SASEGT. The V gene lost 5 bases and the J gene lost 8 bases, with 10 bases spanning the gap. This chain's CDR3 is CASSLGQKQYF. The CDR3 region has the DNA TGTGCCAGCAGTCTCGGACAGAAGCAGTACTTC.

This clonotype was picked up many times. The chain combines TRBV5-4 with TRBJ2-5, with TRBD2 identical over 15 bases. Germline V lookup: CDR1 SGHNT, CDR2 YYREEE (reference sequence). The junction had 11 bases not matched to a gene; V was cut back by 4 bases and J by 4 bases. The CDR3 is 18 amino acids. CDR3: CASSPGLAGGFWGETQYF. CDR3 sequence (DNA): TGTGCCAGCAGCCCGGGACTAGCGGGGGGTTTTTGGGGAGAGACCCAGTACTTC.

The rearrangement links TRBV19 to TRBJ1-5; TRBD1 is a possible D gene (6 bases). Germline V gives CDR1 LNHDA, CDR2 SQIVND (reference sequence). Trimming pared 5 bases from V and 7 bases from J, leaving 15 bases between. This CDR3 has 14 amino acids. Written as DNA, the CDR3 is TGTGCCAGTAGTTTCCCACAGGGATACCAGCCCCAGCATTTT. The encoded protein is CASSFPQGYQPQHF.

The rearrangement joins TRBV20-1 to TRBJ1-2, with D tentatively TRBD1 (6 bases). The CDR3 runs 14 residues. Germline loops: CDR1 DFQATT, CDR2 SNEGSKA (reference sequence). Trimming took off 6 bases at V and 12 bases at J, with 26 bases between the two ends. CDR3 protein: CSASSAGIGGGHTF. The CDR3, as DNA: TGCAGTGCGTCTTCGGCCGGGATAGGGGGTGGGCACACCTTC.

This clonotype was picked up a small number of times. The V call is TRBV29-1, the J call TRBJ1-2; D call uncertain. Trimming cost V 8 bases and J 5 bases, with 21 bases left between them. Germline V gene lookup returns CDR1 SQVTM and CDR2 ANQGSEA. The CDR3 loop spans 14 amino acids. The CDR3 bases are TGCAGCACCGGCCCAGGCCCGACGGGATATGGCTACACCTTC. Protein product: CSTGPGPTGYGYTF.

Here the CDR3 DNA reads TGCAGTGCTCTGAGGACCACCCAAGAGACCCAGTACTTC. Protein sequence: CSALRTTQETQYF. The chain carries TRBV20-1 and TRBJ2-5; D unresolved. CDR3 length equals 13 residues. Germline V gives CDR1 DFQATT, CDR2 SNEGSKA (reference sequence). V lost 5 bases and J lost 1, with 11 bases in between.

In this sample, this clonotype turned up many times. V is TRBV6-2 or TRBV6-3 and J is TRBJ1-5; TRBD1 is a possible D gene (6 bases). V lost 5 bases, J lost 0 bases, and 14 bases lay in between. The CDR3 covers 16 residues. In germline, CDR1 is MNHEY, CDR2 SVGEGT. CDR3 residues: CASSRIYRDSNQPQHF. The CDR3 DNA reads TGTGCCAGCAGTCGGATCTACAGGGATAGCAATCAGCCCCAGCATTTT.

This clonotype turned up a few times. The V and J genes are TRBV19 and TRBJ2-4; D could derive from TRBD1 or TRBD2 (6 bases each). The CDR3 has 16 amino acids. V lost 5 bases and J lost 0, with 14 bases in between. Looked up from germline, CDR1 is LNHDA and CDR2 is SQIVND (reference sequence). The CDR3 loop is CASSVTGRIAKNIQYF. As DNA, the CDR3 is TGTGCCAGTAGTGTCACAGGGAGGATAGCCAAAAACATTCAGTACTTC.

In this sample, this clonotype turned up many times. CDR3 nucleotides: TGTGCCAGCAGTGAAAGGTCTCCAGACATGAAGGCTTTCTTT. It yields the protein CASSERSPDMKAFF. The chain combines TRBV6-1 with TRBJ1-1; D is uncertain. The ends were cut back, 2 bases at V and 11 bases at J, with 18 bases in the middle. In germline, CDR1 is MNHNS, CDR2 SASEGT. The CDR3 contains 14 residues.

This clonotype has just a few counts. The chain recombines TRBV7-9 with TRBJ2-1, with 9 bases lining up with TRBD1. Germline V gene sequence: CDR1 SEHNR, CDR2 FQNEAQ (reference sequence). Trimming cost V 5 bases and J 7 bases; bases outside gene matches: 9. This CDR3 has 15 amino acids. CDR3 coding DNA: TGTGCCAGCAGCCGGGGACAGGGAATTTCAAATGAGCAGTTCTTC. Amino acids: CASSRGQGISNEQFF.

This clonotype was counted many times. The gene calls are TRBV20-1 and TRBJ1-5; the match to TRBD1 covers 8 bases. Germline lookup yields CDR1 DFQATT and CDR2 SNEGSKA (reference sequence). The V gene end was trimmed by 4 bases and the J gene end by 5 bases; junction bases not matched to a gene: 10. The CDR3 loop spans 15 amino acids. This CDR3 is CSATTGEEVDQPQHF. Written as DNA, the CDR3 is TGCAGTGCTACGACAGGGGAAGAGGTGGATCAGCCCCAGCATTTT.

The table lists this clonotype with many counts. The V call is TRBV24-1, the J call TRBJ2-5; a possible D gene is TRBD1 (5 bases). Trimming removed 3 bases from V and 2 bases from J, with 6 bases in between. Germline CDR1 and CDR2: KGHDR and SFDVKD. The CDR3 runs 13 residues. This chain's CDR3 is CATSDGAQETQYF. CDR3 coding DNA: TGTGCCACCAGTGATGGGGCGCAAGAGACCCAGTACTTC.

This clonotype was counted many times. V and J are TRBV9 and TRBJ2-5; either TRBD1 or TRBD2 may supply D (5 bases each). Germline CDR1 is SGDLS and CDR2 is YYNGEE. V was trimmed by 4 bases and J by 5 bases, leaving 15 bases between them. The CDR3 has 14 amino acids. DNA of the CDR3: TGTGCCAGCAGCACCCACCGGGACGTCGAGACCCAGTACTTC. This translates into CASSTHRDVETQYF.

V gene TRBV12-3 or TRBV12-4 combines with J gene TRBJ2-7, with D uncertain. Trimming left V 7 bases short and J 2 bases short, with 12 bases between. CDR3 length: 13 amino acids. CDR3 DNA: TGTGCCAGCACCCTTGGCGCCACCTACGAGCAGTACTTC. Encoded protein: CASTLGATYEQYF.